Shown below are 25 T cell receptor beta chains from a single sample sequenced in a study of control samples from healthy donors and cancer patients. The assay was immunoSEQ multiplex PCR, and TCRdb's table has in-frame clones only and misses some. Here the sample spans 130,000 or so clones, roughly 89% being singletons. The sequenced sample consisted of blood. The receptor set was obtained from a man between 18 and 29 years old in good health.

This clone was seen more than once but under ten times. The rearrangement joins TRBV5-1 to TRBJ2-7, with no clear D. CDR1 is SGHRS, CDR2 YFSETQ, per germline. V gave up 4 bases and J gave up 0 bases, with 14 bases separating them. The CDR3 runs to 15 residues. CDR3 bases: TGCGCCAGCAGCCCCATCCCCCGGGCCTCCTACGAGCAGTACTTC. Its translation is CASSPIPRASYEQYF.

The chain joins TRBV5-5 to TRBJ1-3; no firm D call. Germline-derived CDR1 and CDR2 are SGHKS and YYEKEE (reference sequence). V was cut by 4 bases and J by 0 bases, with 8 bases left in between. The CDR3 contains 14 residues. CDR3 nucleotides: TGTGCCAGCAGCGGCGGGTACTCTGGAAACACCATATATTTT. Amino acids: CASSGGYSGNTIYF.

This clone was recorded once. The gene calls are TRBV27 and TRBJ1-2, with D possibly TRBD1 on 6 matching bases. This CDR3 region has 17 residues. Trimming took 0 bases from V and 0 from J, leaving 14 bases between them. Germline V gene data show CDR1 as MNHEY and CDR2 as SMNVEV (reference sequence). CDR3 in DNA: TGTGCCAGCAGTTTATCCGCCGCAGGGGAGCCTAACTATGGCTACACCTTC. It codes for CASSLSAAGEPNYGYTF.

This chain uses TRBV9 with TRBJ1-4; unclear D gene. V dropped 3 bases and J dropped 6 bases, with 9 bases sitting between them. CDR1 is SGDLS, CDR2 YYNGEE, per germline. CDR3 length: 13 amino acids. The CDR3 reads CASSGGLDEKLFF. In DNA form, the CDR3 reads TGTGCCAGCAGCGGTGGGTTGGATGAAAAACTGTTTTTT.

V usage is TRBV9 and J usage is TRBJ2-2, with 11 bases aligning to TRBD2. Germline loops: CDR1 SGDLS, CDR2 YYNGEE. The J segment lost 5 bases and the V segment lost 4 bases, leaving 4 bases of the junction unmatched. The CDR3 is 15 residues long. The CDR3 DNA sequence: TGTGCCAGCAGCCCTAGCGGGGGGTGGACCGGGGAGCTGTTTTTT. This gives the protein CASSPSGGWTGELFF.

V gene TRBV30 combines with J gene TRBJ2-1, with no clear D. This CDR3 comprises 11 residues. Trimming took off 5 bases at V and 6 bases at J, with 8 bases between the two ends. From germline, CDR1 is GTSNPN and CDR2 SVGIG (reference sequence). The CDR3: CAWARSNEQFF. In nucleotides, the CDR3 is TGTGCCTGGGCGAGGAGCAATGAGCAGTTCTTC.

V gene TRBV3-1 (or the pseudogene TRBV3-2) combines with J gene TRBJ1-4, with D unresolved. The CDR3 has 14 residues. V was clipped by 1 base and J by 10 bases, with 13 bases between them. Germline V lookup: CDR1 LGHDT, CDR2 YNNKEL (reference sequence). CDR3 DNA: TGTGCCAGCAGCCAAGTCACCGGGGTTTTAAAACTGTTTTTT. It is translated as CASSQVTGVLKLFF.

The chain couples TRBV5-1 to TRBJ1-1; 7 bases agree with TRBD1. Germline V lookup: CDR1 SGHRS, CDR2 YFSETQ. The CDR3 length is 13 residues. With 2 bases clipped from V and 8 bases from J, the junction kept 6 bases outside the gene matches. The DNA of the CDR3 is TGCGCCAGCAGCTTCAACAGGGGCGGGGAAGCTTTCTTT. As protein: CASSFNRGGEAFF. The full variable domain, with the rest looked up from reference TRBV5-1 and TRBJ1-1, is KAGVTQTPRYLIKTRGQQVTLSCSPISGHRSVSWYQQTPGQGLQFLFEYFSETQRNKGNFPGRFSGRQFSNSRSEMNVSTLELGDSALYLCASSFNRGGEAFFGQGTRLTVV.

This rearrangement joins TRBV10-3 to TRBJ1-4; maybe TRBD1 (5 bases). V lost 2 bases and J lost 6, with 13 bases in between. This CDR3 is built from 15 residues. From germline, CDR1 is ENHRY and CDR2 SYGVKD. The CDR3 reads CAISEGRGRDEKLFF. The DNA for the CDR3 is TGTGCCATCAGTGAGGGGCGGGGGAGAGATGAAAAACTGTTTTTT.

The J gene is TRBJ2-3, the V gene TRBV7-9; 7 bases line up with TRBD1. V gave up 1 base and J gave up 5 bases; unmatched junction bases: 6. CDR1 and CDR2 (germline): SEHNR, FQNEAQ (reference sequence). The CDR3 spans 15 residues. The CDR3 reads CASSLGDSPRDTQYF. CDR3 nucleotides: TGTGCCAGCAGCTTAGGGGACAGCCCAAGAGATACGCAGTATTTT.

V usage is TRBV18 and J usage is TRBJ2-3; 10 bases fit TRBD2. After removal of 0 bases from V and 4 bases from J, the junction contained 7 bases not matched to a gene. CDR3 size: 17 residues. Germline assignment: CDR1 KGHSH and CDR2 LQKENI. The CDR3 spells CASSPPRAGGVADTQYF. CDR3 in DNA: TGTGCCAGCTCACCACCCCGAGCGGGGGGGGTAGCAGATACGCAGTATTTT.

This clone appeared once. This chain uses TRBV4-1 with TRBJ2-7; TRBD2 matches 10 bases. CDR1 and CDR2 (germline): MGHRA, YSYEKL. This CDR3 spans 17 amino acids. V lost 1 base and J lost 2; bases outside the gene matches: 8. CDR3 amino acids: CASSQGSGGLNPYEQYF. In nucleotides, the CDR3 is TGCGCCAGCAGCCAAGGTAGCGGGGGGCTCAATCCCTACGAGCAGTACTTC.

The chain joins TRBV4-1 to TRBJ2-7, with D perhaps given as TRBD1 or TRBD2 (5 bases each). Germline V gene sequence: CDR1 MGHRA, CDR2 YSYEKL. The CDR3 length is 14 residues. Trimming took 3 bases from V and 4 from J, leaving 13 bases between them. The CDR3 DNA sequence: TGCGCCAGCAGCCAGGGGACCTTCGAATACGAGCAGTACTTC. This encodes CASSQGTFEYEQYF.

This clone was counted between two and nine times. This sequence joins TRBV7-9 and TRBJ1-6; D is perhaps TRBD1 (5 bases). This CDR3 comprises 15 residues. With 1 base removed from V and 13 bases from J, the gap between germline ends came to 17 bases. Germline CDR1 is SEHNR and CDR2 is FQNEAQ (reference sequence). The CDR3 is CASSLVPGPGSPLHF. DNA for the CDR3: TGTGCCAGCAGCTTAGTCCCGGGGCCGGGGTCGCCCCTCCACTTT. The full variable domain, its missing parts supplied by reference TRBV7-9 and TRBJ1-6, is DTGVSQNPRHKITKRGQNVTFRCDPISEHNRLYWYRQTLGQGPEFLTYFQNEAQLEKSRLLSDRFSAERPKGSFSTLEIQRTEQGDSAMYLCASSLVPGPGSPLHFGNGTRLTVT.

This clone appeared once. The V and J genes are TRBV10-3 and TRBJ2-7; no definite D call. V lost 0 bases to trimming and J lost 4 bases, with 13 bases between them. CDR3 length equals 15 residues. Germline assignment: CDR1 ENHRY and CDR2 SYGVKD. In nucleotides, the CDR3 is TGTGCCATCAGTGAGTCGGTAGGAATGGCTTACGAGCAGTACTTC. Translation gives CAISESVGMAYEQYF.

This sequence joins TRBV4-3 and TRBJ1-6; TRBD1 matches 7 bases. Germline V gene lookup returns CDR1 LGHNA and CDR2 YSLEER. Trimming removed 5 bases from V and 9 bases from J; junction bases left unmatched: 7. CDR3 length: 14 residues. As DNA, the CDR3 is TGCGCCAGCAGCGCGACAGGGTCGGGTTCACCCCTCCACTTT. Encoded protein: CASSATGSGSPLHF.

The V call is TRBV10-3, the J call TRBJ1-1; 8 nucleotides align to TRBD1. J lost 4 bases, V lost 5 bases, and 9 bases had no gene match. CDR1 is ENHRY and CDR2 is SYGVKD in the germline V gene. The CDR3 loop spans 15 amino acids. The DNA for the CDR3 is TGTGCCATCAGTACAATGACAGGGGTGCGCACTGAAGCTTTCTTT. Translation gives CAISTMTGVRTEAFF.

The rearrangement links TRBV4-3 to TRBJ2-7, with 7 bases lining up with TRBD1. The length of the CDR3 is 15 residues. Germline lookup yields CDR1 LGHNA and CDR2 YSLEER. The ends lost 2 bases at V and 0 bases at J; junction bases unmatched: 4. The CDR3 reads CASSQRDSPSYEQYF. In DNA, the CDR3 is TGCGCCAGCAGCCAACGGGACAGTCCCTCCTACGAGCAGTACTTC.

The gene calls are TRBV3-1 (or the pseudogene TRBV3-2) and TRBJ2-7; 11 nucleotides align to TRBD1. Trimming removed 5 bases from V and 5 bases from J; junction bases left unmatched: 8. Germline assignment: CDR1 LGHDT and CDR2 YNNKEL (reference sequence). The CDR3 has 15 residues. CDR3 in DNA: TGTGCCAGCAGCAAACCGGGACAGGGGGTCCACGAGCAGTACTTC. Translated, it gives CASSKPGQGVHEQYF.

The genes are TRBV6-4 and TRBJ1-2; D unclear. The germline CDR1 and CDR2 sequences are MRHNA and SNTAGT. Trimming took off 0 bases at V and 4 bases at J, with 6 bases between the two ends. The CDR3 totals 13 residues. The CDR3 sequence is CASSDSPGYGYTF. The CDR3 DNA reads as TGTGCCAGCAGTGACTCTCCAGGCTATGGCTACACCTTC.

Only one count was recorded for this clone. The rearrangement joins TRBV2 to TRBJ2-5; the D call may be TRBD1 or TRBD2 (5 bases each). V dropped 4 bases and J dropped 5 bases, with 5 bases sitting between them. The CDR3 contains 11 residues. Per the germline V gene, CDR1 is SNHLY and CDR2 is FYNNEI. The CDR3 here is CASSGGETQYF. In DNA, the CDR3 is TGTGCCAGCAGTGGGGGGGAGACCCAGTACTTC.

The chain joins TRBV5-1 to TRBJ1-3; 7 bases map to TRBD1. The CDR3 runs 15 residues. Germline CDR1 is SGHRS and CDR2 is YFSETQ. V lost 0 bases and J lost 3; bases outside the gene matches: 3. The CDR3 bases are TGCGCCAGCAGCTTGGGACAGGGAAATGGAAACACCATATATTTT. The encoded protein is CASSLGQGNGNTIYF.

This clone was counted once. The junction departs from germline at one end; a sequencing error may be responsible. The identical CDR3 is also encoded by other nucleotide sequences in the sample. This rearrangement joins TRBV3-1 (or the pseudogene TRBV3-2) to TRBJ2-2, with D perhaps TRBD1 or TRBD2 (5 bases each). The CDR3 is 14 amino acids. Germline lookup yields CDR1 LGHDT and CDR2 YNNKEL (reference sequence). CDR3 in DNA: TGTGCCAGCAGTCAAGAGGGGTACACCGGGGAGCTGTTTTTT. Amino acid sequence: CASSQEGYTGELFF.

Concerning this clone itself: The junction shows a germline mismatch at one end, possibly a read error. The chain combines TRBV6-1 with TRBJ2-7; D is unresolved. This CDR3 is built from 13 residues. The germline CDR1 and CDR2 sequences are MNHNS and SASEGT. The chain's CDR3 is CASREGFYYEQYF. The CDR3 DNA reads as TGTGCCAGCAGGGAAGGGTTTTACTACGAGCAGTACTTC.

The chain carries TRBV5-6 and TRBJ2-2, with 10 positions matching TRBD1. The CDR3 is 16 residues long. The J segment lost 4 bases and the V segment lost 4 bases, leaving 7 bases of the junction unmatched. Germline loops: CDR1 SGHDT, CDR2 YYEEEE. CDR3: CASSVVGQGPTGELFF. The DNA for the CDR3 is TGTGCCAGCAGCGTGGTGGGACAGGGGCCCACCGGGGAGCTGTTTTTT.